This T cell receptor beta chain appears in the sequencing data of a study of T-cell reconstitution after alpha-beta-depleted transplantation in children. Whole-study findings and limits: Some patients showed high day-60 TCRbeta diversity, which derived from surviving recipient T cells and thymic progenitors. Newly generated T cells supplied most T-cell counts and diversity one year post-transplant. Several hundred graft clones that had expanded were reportedly the source of alpha-beta T cells about two months after transplant.

TCRbeta library construction was performed incorporating unique molecular identifiers. TCRdb re-called the PCR reads through MiXCR, storing one row per CDR3 protein. The table lists under 400,000 distinct CDR3 sequences, 20% to 30% of them singletons. A few counts support this clonotype. Antigen unknown. Trimming took off 0 bases at V and 5 bases at J, with 9 bases between the two ends. CDR3 size: 14 residues. In germline, CDR1 is LGHNA, CDR2 YNFKEQ. Sequenced here: PBMCs, mostly from graft donor cells, sampled 180 days after TCRalphabeta/CD19-depleted stem cell transplant. The J gene is TRBJ2-3, the V gene TRBV4-2, with a possible D match to TRBD2 (5 bases). The source of this sequence is a male patient younger than 18 who had a stem cell transplant for acute lymphoblastic leukemia, so the T cells may come from the graft donor. The CDR3 is CASSQDRTQDTQYF. DNA for the CDR3: TGTGCCAGCAGCCAAGATAGGACTCAAGATACGCAGTATTTT.